These 23 T cell receptor beta chains share one sample of origin, sequenced in a study of CXCR3-negative and CXCR3-positive naive CD8 T cells (dated by TCRdb to the late 2010s). Sequencing took place on a NextSeq 550. The Human TCR Profiling Kit (MiLaboratory) was used to prepare UMI-labeled 5' RACE TRB cDNA libraries. TCRdb reprocessed the reads, and each CDR3 protein sequence is entered once, without DNA. This sample's table lists 55,000 to 70,000 distinct CDR3 sequences. The top ten clones comprise about 25% of the sample. Sequenced sample: memory CD8+ T cells from blood. The cell subset or site label, as the study defines it: conventional CD8+ memory T cells (TMEM), sorted as controls. The receptors shown here come from a human donor in good health. Some clones in this sample may be carry-over from other donors' samples.

This chain uses TRBV6-4 with TRBJ2-1; TCRdb returns TRBD1, unconfirmable since there is no DNA. Germline-derived CDR1 and CDR2 are MRHNA and SNTAGT. The CDR3 sequence is 14 residues long. The CDR3: CASSPTGQYNEQFF.

The rearrangement links TRBV29-1 to TRBJ2-2; the D gene TCRdb calls, TRBD1, cannot be checked with no DNA. Germline CDR1 and CDR2: SQVTM and ANQGSEA. The CDR3 loop spans 16 amino acids. CDR3 in amino acids: CSVLTAREGVGGELFF.

The CDR3 spells CASSLLALTDTQYF. The V gene is TRBV7-2, the J gene TRBJ2-3; TCRdb gives TRBD2 as the D gene, but with no DNA this cannot be confirmed. Germline values: CDR1 SGHTA, CDR2 FQGNSA. This CDR3 comprises 14 residues.

The chain combines TRBV20-1 with TRBJ1-6; TCRdb calls TRBD1, which cannot be checked without DNA. CDR1 is DFQATT and CDR2 is SNEGSKA in the germline V gene (reference sequence). The CDR3 is 14 amino acids. This CDR3 is CSAKGTGGSSPLHF.

The CDR3 reads CASSLYAAETQYF. This chain joins TRBV7-3 and TRBJ2-5. CDR3 size: 13 residues. Germline V CDR1 and CDR2: SGHTA, FQGTGA.

The CDR3 is CATLGQDGGYTF. This chain joins TRBV27 and TRBJ1-2; TCRdb designates TRBD1, a call that cannot be tested without DNA. Looked up from germline, CDR1 is MNHEY and CDR2 is SMNVEV (reference sequence). The CDR3 length is 12 residues.

The V gene is TRBV29-1, the J gene TRBJ2-7; the TCRdb D gene call, TRBD1, has no DNA to confirm it. The CDR3 loop spans 14 amino acids. The V gene's germline CDR1 is SQVTM and CDR2 ANQGSEA. CDR3 in amino acids: CSVAGTPKPYEQYF.

This chain joins TRBV7-2 and TRBJ2-7. The CDR3 is made up of 14 amino acids. Germline CDR1 reads SGHTA; CDR2 reads FQGNSA. CDR3 sequence reads: CASSFNRNSYEQYF.

The gene calls are TRBV29-1 and TRBJ2-1; TCRdb names TRBD1, which stays unverified in the absence of DNA. Germline values: CDR1 SQVTM, CDR2 ANQGSEA. The CDR3 has 12 residues. The CDR3 loop is CSVAGGTGEQFF.

V is TRBV6-4 and J is TRBJ2-6; TCRdb reports TRBD1, a call that lacks DNA to check it against. Germline V gene data show CDR1 as MRHNA and CDR2 as SNTAGT. CDR3 length equals 16 residues. CDR3 loop: CASSDSGGSGANVLTF.

The chain is built from TRBV28 and TRBJ2-7; TCRdb picks TRBD1, but there is no DNA to check that call. Germline-derived CDR1 and CDR2 are MDHEN and SYDVKM. CDR3 length equals 13 residues. The chain's CDR3 is CASSFRQGVEQYF.

The CDR3 is CASSLTRAVSYEQYF. The rearrangement links TRBV12-3 or TRBV12-4 to TRBJ2-7; lacking DNA, the TRBD2 call made by TCRdb goes unchecked. This CDR3 comprises 15 residues.

This chain connects TRBV9 to TRBJ2-1; the TCRdb call, TRBD2, lacks DNA for checking. The germline CDR1 and CDR2 sequences are SGDLS and YYNGEE. The CDR3 has 15 amino acids. CDR3 sequence reads: CASNSGTSSYNEQFF. Together with reference TRBV9 and TRBJ2-1, the CDR3 gives the full variable domain: DSGVTQTPKHLITATGQRVTLRCSPRSGDLSVYWYQQSLDQGLQFLIQYYNGEERAKGNILERFSAQQFPDLHSELNLSSLELGDSALYFCASNSGTSSYNEQFFGPGTRLTVL.

This CDR3 is CASSQERGEPYEQYF. V usage is TRBV14 and J usage is TRBJ2-7; the TCRdb call, TRBD2, lacks DNA for checking. In germline, CDR1 is SGHDN, CDR2 FVKESK. This CDR3 is 15 amino acids long.

The V and J genes are TRBV27 and TRBJ2-1; with no DNA, the TCRdb D assignment of TRBD2 cannot be verified. The length of the CDR3 is 15 residues. Germline lookup yields CDR1 MNHEY and CDR2 SMNVEV (reference sequence). Here the CDR3 reads CASTRSGRGDNEQFF.

This rearrangement joins TRBV21-1 to TRBJ1-2. TRBV21-1 is classified as a pseudogene. This CDR3 region has 14 residues. The CDR3 here is CASSNKNNMGGYTF.

CDR3 protein: CASSQGLAGEDGGETQYF. This rearrangement joins TRBV4-2 to TRBJ2-5; the D gene TCRdb calls, TRBD2, cannot be checked with no DNA. The CDR3 runs to 18 residues. From germline, CDR1 is LGHNA and CDR2 YNFKEQ.

The CDR3 region is CASSWTGDTGELFF. The chain joins TRBV12-3 or TRBV12-4 to TRBJ2-2; TCRdb reports TRBD1, a call that lacks DNA to check it against. The CDR3 runs to 14 residues.

The chain couples TRBV28 to TRBJ2-5; absent DNA, TCRdb's TRBD2 call cannot be checked. Germline values: CDR1 MDHEN, CDR2 SYDVKM. This CDR3 has 14 amino acids. CDR3 protein: CASTQVEGSETQYF.

This CDR3 reads CSAKGEGGESDTQYF. The chain employs TRBV20-1 and TRBJ2-3; absent DNA, TCRdb's TRBD2 call cannot be checked. The CDR3 spans 15 residues. Germline V gene lookup returns CDR1 DFQATT and CDR2 SNEGSKA (reference sequence).

The rearrangement joins TRBV7-9 to TRBJ1-2; as DNA is missing, the TRBD1 call by TCRdb cannot be tested. This CDR3 is built from 14 residues. CDR1 is SEHNR, CDR2 FQNEAQ, per germline (reference sequence). The chain's CDR3 is CASSFGTGWGGYTF. Drawing the rest from reference TRBV7-9 and TRBJ1-2, the complete variable domain is DTGVSQNPRHKITKRGQNVTFRCDPISEHNRLYWYRQTLGQGPEFLTYFQNEAQLEKSRLLSDRFSAERPKGSFSTLEIQRTEQGDSAMYLCASSFGTGWGGYTFGSGTRLTVV.

This chain links TRBV7-2 with TRBJ2-7; TCRdb returns TRBD2, unconfirmable since there is no DNA. Germline CDR1 and CDR2: SGHTA and FQGNSA. The CDR3 has 16 residues. CDR3 sequence reads: CASSFYSSGGGYEQYF.

Frequency places this clonotype as medium-sized. The CDR3 spells CASSLGEGKPNSISPLHF. The rearrangement links TRBV13 to TRBJ1-6. CDR1 is PRHDT, CDR2 FYEKMQ, per germline (reference sequence). The CDR3 contains 18 residues.